One sample yielded the 26 T cell receptor beta chains listed below, sequenced in a study of technical replicates of blood from a few donors. Generated by immunoSEQ multiplex PCR, the TCRdb table keeps only in-frame clones and is missing some. The sample has some 80,000 clones, more than 80% seen once. The sequenced material came from T cells isolated from PBMCs. All receptors come from a human donor in good health.

This clone was observed a single time. V and J are TRBV7-9 and TRBJ2-7, with TRBD1 identical over 8 bases. The V gene's germline CDR1 is SEHNR and CDR2 FQNEAQ (reference sequence). Unmatched junction bases numbered 8, after V lost 4 bases and J lost 3 bases. This CDR3 contains 15 residues. This CDR3 reads CASSSWTGPNYEQYF. DNA for the CDR3: TGTGCCAGCAGCTCTTGGACAGGGCCTAACTACGAGCAGTACTTC.

V usage is TRBV11-3 and J usage is TRBJ1-1; D unclear. CDR3 length: 14 amino acids. The germline V and J ends were trimmed by 2 bases and 1 base, with 8 bases remaining between them. Germline values: CDR1 SGHNT, CDR2 YENEEA. CDR3 loop: CASSLKTRNTEAFF. The CDR3, as DNA: TGTGCCAGCAGCTTAAAAACTCGGAACACTGAAGCTTTCTTT.

This chain joins TRBV11-3 and TRBJ2-7; D perhaps matches TRBD2 (6 bases). Germline V gene data show CDR1 as SGHNT and CDR2 as YENEEA. The length of the CDR3 is 13 residues. V was clipped by 5 bases and J by 1 base, with 9 bases between them. Written as DNA, the CDR3 is TGTGCCAGCAGCCCCGGGACTTCCTACGAGCAGTACTTC. It translates to CASSPGTSYEQYF.

The rearrangement uses TRBV10-1 and TRBJ2-5, with TRBD1 as a possible D gene (6 bases). CDR1 WNHNN and CDR2 SYGVQD come from the germline V gene (reference sequence). The CDR3 runs 16 residues. V lost 2 bases to trimming and J lost 4 bases, with 17 bases between them. CDR3 nucleotide sequence: TGCGCCAGCAGTGAGAACCCCACGAGGGACACAGAGACCCAGTACTTC. Protein sequence: CASSENPTRDTETQYF.

This chain connects TRBV4-1 to TRBJ2-2, with TRBD1 identical over 9 bases. The CDR3 has 14 residues. V dropped 6 bases and J dropped 2; count of bases not matched to a gene: 1. The germline V gene encodes CDR1 MGHRA and CDR2 YSYEKL. The CDR3 sequence is CASRGQGNTGELFF. For the CDR3, the DNA is TGCGCCAGCAGGGGACAGGGAAACACCGGGGAGCTGTTTTTT.

The chain recombines TRBV25-1 with TRBJ1-2; no firm D call. The CDR3 sequence is 17 residues long. Trimming pared 5 bases from V and 0 bases from J, leaving 19 bases between. Germline loops: CDR1 MGHDK, CDR2 SYGVNS. This CDR3 is CASSLSGSPKANYGYTF. CDR3 DNA sequence: TGTGCCAGCAGTTTAAGCGGCAGCCCAAAGGCTAACTATGGCTACACCTTC.

The chain uses TRBV27 and TRBJ2-1; weak D call: TRBD1 (6 bases). V was trimmed by 2 bases and J by 12 bases, leaving 11 bases between them. This CDR3 has 12 residues. Germline V gene sequence: CDR1 MNHEY, CDR2 SMNVEV (reference sequence). The CDR3 region is CASSLLRGRQFF. Written as DNA, the CDR3 is TGTGCCAGCAGTTTACTTAGGGGGAGGCAGTTCTTC.

The chain uses TRBV6-5 and TRBJ1-1; 7 positions match TRBD1. CDR1 and CDR2 from the germline V gene are MNHEY and SVGAGI. The V gene end was trimmed by 4 bases and the J gene end by 9 bases; junction bases not matched to a gene: 11. The CDR3 has 14 residues. CDR3 amino acids: CASSFGPTGTKAFF. The CDR3 nucleotides are TGTGCCAGCAGTTTCGGCCCGACAGGGACCAAAGCTTTCTTT.

The V and J genes are TRBV5-1 and TRBJ2-1; TRBD1 aligns across 8 bases. Germline CDR1 is SGHRS and CDR2 is YFSETQ. This CDR3 contains 15 residues. J lost 4 bases, V lost 0 bases, and 3 bases had no gene match. The CDR3 nucleotides are TGCGCCAGCAGCTTGGGGACAGGGATATACAATGAGCAGTTCTTC. Its translation is CASSLGTGIYNEQFF.

The chain employs TRBV15 and TRBJ2-7; D is undetermined. Germline CDR1 LNHNV, CDR2 YYDKDF (reference sequence). This CDR3 is built from 19 residues. Trimming removed 3 bases at V and 7 bases at J, with 31 bases between. The CDR3 DNA reads TGTGCCACCAGCAGCCAGAACAACTTAAGAGCTAACAGCCCCAGAGAGCAGTACTTC. Translation: CATSSQNNLRANSPREQYF.

The V call is TRBV6-1, the J call TRBJ2-3; 11 bases line up with TRBD2. The trim removed 2 bases at V and 2 bases at J, leaving 9 bases unmatched. This CDR3 region has 18 residues. CDR1 is MNHNS and CDR2 is SASEGT in the germline V gene. DNA of the CDR3: TGTGCCAGCAGTGAAACCCAGGGGACTAGCGGATCCACAGATACGCAGTATTTT. As protein: CASSETQGTSGSTDTQYF.

The rearrangement links TRBV2 to TRBJ1-4, with D tentatively TRBD1 (6 bases). This CDR3 region has 12 residues. Germline V CDR1 and CDR2: SNHLY, FYNNEI. V was shortened by 2 bases and J by 12 bases, with 10 bases between the two germline ends. CDR3 bases: TGTGCCAGCAGTGAAAGGGGGTTGGAACTGTTTTTT. This encodes CASSERGLELFF.

V gene TRBV28 combines with J gene TRBJ2-7, with D unclear. V lost 7 bases and J lost 1, with 14 bases in between. The CDR3 consists of 14 residues. Germline CDR1 MDHEN, CDR2 SYDVKM. CDR3 in amino acids: CASKVGLNSYEQYF. The DNA for the CDR3 is TGTGCCAGCAAAGTGGGCTTAAATTCCTACGAGCAGTACTTC.

The chain is built from TRBV5-4 and TRBJ1-2; D is unclear. CDR1 and CDR2 from the germline V gene are SGHNT and YYREEE (reference sequence). V was cut by 2 bases and J by 6 bases, with 14 bases left in between. This CDR3 comprises 14 residues. CDR3 in DNA: TGTGCCAGCAGCTTTAAACGAACTACTGATGGCTACACCTTC. This translates into CASSFKRTTDGYTF. Full variable domain (rest looked up from reference TRBV5-4 and TRBJ1-2): ETGVTQSPTHLIKTRGQQVTLRCSSQSGHNTVSWYQQALGQGPQFIFQYYREEENGRGNFPPRFSGLQFPNYSSELNVNALELDDSALYLCASSFKRTTDGYTFGSGTRLTVV.

This chain joins TRBV6-5 and TRBJ2-5, with unresolved D. Trimming removed 0 bases from V and 4 bases from J, with 15 bases in between. CDR1 is MNHEY, CDR2 SVGAGI, per germline. This CDR3 has 16 amino acids. The DNA of the CDR3 is TGTGCCAGCAGTTACTCTCCATCCCCTGCTAGAGAGACCCAGTACTTC. Translation: CASSYSPSPARETQYF.

The chain combines TRBV7-2 with TRBJ2-1, with 8 bases fitting TRBD1. The germline CDR1 and CDR2 sequences are SGHTA and FQGNSA. There are 16 residues in the CDR3. The V and J ends lost 4 bases and 4 bases, in that order; junction bases with no gene match: 9. In DNA, the CDR3 is TGTGCCAGCAGCTCGAGGTCCGGACAGGGATACAATGAGCAGTTCTTC. Encoded protein: CASSSRSGQGYNEQFF.

V usage is TRBV5-1 and J usage is TRBJ2-7, with TRBD2 identical over 12 bases. This CDR3 comprises 16 residues. V lost 2 bases, J lost 4 bases, and 7 bases stayed unmatched. The V gene's germline CDR1 is SGHRS and CDR2 YFSETQ. The CDR3 region has the DNA TGCGCCAGCAGCTTCTCGACTAGCGGGGGCCTTTACGAGCAGTACTTC. Protein sequence: CASSFSTSGGLYEQYF.

The rearrangement joins TRBV10-3 to TRBJ2-7; 8 bases fit TRBD2. CDR3 size: 14 residues. The germline gives CDR1 ENHRY, CDR2 SYGVKD. V dropped 3 bases and J dropped 3; count of bases not matched to a gene: 4. CDR3 loop: CAISDVAGSYEQYF. CDR3 DNA sequence: TGTGCCATCAGTGATGTAGCGGGGAGCTACGAGCAGTACTTC.

The genes are TRBV28 and TRBJ2-7; D gene unclear. The germline V gene has CDR1 MDHEN and CDR2 SYDVKM. V dropped 3 bases and J dropped 2 bases, with 20 bases sitting between them. This CDR3 spans 17 amino acids. CDR3: CASSFARGRVLTYEQYF. The CDR3, as DNA: TGTGCCAGCAGTTTCGCAAGAGGAAGAGTTCTAACCTACGAGCAGTACTTC.

This rearrangement joins TRBV7-6 to TRBJ1-2; D remains unclear. The CDR3 has 14 residues. V lost 1 base and J lost 0, with 6 bases in between. The V gene's germline CDR1 is SGHVS and CDR2 FNYEAQ. Here the CDR3 DNA reads TGTGCCAGCAGCTTAGGCCAGTCTAACTATGGCTACACCTTC. Translation gives CASSLGQSNYGYTF. Full variable domain (outside the CDR3, taken from reference TRBV7-6 and TRBJ1-2): GAGVSQSPRYKVTKRGQDVALRCDPISGHVSLYWYRQALGQGPEFLTYFNYEAQQDKSGLPNDRFSAERPEGSISTLTIQRTEQRDSAMYRCASSLGQSNYGYTFGSGTRLTVV.

This chain uses TRBV6-4 with TRBJ1-1; D may be TRBD1 (6 bases). The CDR3 runs 13 residues. In germline, CDR1 is MRHNA, CDR2 SNTAGT. Trimming pared 3 bases from V and 12 bases from J, leaving 17 bases between. CDR3 nucleotide sequence: TGTGCCAGCAGTGAAGCGTTTTGGCAGGGGACTTTCTTT. Protein product: CASSEAFWQGTFF.

The CDR3 DNA reads as TGTGCCAGCAGTGTCAGCGAAAGTAGCGGGGCCCTTATGAGGCAGTATTTT. It encodes CASSVSESSGALMRQYF. V usage is TRBV6-4 and J usage is TRBJ2-3; 8 bases are a match to TRBD2. Germline CDR1 and CDR2: MRHNA and SNTAGT. With 4 bases clipped from V and 11 bases from J, the junction kept 20 bases outside the gene matches. This CDR3 contains 17 residues.

The chain has TRBV19 and TRBJ2-1; 8 nucleotides match TRBD2. The CDR3 is 15 amino acids. Germline-derived CDR1 and CDR2 are LNHDA and SQIVND (reference sequence). V trimming: 3 bases; J trimming: 0 bases; junction bases outside the gene matches: 1. The CDR3 sequence is CASSMAGGSYNEQFF. CDR3 nucleotides: TGTGCCAGTAGTATGGCGGGGGGCTCCTACAATGAGCAGTTCTTC.

The chain is built from TRBV19 and TRBJ2-1; D is perhaps TRBD1 (5 bases). The CDR3 spans 11 residues. Germline V gives CDR1 LNHDA, CDR2 SQIVND (reference sequence). In nucleotides, the CDR3 is TGTGCAAGCAGGGCTTGGGATGAGCAGTTCTTC. Protein: CASRAWDEQFF. Drawing the rest from reference TRBV19 and TRBJ2-1, the complete variable domain is DGGITQSPKYLFRKEGQNVTLSCEQNLNHDAMYWYRQDPGQGLRLIYYSQIVNDFQKGDIAEGYSVSREKKESFPLTVTSAQKNPTAFYLCASRAWDEQFFGPGTRLTVL.

This clone showed up just once. The V and J genes are TRBV29-1 and TRBJ2-1, with D unresolved. The CDR3 contains 13 residues. CDR1 and CDR2 from the germline V gene are SQVTM and ANQGSEA. Trimming cost V 6 bases and J 6 bases, with 15 bases left between them. The chain's CDR3 is CSVATRLSNEQFF. The DNA of the CDR3 is TGCAGCGTCGCCACGCGGTTGAGCAATGAGCAGTTCTTC.

This clone appeared once. The V call is TRBV4-1, the J call TRBJ2-1; TRBD2 matches at 9 bases. There are 17 residues in the CDR3. V shed 3 bases and J 2 bases; nucleotides not matched to a gene: 8. The germline gives CDR1 MGHRA, CDR2 YSYEKL. Here the CDR3 DNA reads TGCGCCAGCAGCCAGAGACACCTAGCGGGAACCTACAATGAGCAGTTCTTC. Translation: CASSQRHLAGTYNEQFF.